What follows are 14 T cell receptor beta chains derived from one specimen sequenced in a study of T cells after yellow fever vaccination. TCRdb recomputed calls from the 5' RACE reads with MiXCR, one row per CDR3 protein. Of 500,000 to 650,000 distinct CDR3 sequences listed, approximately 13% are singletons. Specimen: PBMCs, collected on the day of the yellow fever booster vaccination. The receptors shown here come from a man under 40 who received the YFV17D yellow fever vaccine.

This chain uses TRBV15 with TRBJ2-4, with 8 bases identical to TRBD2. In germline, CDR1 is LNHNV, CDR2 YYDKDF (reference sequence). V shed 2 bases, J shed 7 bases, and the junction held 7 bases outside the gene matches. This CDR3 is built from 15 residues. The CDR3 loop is CATSRPGLEANIQYF. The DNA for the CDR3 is TGTGCCACCAGCAGACCGGGACTAGAAGCGAACATTCAGTACTTC.

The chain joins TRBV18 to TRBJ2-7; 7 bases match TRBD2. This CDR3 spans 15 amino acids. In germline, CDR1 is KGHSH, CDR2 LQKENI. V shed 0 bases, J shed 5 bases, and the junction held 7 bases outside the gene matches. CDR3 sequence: CASSPPRGSMDEQYF. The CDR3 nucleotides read TGTGCCAGCTCACCACCCCGCGGGAGTATGGACGAGCAGTACTTC.

CDR3 in DNA: TGTGCCACCAGCAGACTGGGACAGCGGAGCTCTGGAAACACCATATATTTT. Translation: CATSRLGQRSSGNTIYF. This chain uses TRBV15 with TRBJ1-3; TRBD1 matches at 7 bases. This CDR3 is 17 amino acids long. Germline CDR1 reads LNHNV; CDR2 reads YYDKDF (reference sequence). Trimming removed 2 bases from V and 0 bases from J; junction bases left unmatched: 7.

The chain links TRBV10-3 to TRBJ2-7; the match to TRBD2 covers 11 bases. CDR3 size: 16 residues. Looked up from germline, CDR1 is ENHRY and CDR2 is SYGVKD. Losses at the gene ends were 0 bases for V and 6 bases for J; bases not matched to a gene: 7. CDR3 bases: TGTGCCATCAGTGAGTCTAGTTTAGCGGGAGGGCGCGAGCAGTACTTC. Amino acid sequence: CAISESSLAGGREQYF.

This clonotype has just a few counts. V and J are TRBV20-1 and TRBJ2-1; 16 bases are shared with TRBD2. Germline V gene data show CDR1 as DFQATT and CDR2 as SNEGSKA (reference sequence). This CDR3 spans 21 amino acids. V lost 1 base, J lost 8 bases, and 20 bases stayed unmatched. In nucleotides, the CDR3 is TGCAGTGCTAGAGGGACAGGGAAGGTGGGGACTAGCGGGAGGGCCAGGGATGAGCAGTTCTTC. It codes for CSARGTGKVGTSGRARDEQFF.

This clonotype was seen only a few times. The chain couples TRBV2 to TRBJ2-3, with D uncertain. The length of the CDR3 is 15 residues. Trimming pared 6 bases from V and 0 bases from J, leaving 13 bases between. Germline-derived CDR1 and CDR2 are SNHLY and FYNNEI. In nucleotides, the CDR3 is TGTGCCAGCAGGGCTGGTTCGGCTAGCACAGATACGCAGTATTTT. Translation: CASRAGSASTDTQYF.

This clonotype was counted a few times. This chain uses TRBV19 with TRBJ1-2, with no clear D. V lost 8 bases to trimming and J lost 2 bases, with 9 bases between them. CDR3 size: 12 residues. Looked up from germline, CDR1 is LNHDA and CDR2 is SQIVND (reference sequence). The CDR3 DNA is TGTGCCAGTCGAGAGTTAAACTATGGCTACACCTTC. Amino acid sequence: CASRELNYGYTF.

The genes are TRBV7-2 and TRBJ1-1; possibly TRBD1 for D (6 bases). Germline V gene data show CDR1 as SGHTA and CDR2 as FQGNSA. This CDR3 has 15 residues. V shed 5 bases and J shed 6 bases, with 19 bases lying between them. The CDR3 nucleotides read TGTGCCAGCAGCGGAAGGGGGGGGCGTTTTTCTGAAGCTTTCTTT. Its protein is CASSGRGGRFSEAFF.

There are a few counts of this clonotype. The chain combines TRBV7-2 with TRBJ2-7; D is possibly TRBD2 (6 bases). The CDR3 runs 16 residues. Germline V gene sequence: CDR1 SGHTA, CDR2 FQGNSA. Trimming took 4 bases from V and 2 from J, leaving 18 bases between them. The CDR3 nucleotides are TGTGCCAGCAGCTCGCCGGTCGGTAGCGGAGCCTACGAGCAGTACTTC. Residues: CASSSPVGSGAYEQYF.

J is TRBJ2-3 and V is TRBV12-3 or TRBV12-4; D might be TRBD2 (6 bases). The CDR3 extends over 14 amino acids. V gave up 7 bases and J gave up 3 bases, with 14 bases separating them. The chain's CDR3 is CASTPRAGTDTQYF. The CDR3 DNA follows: TGTGCCAGCACCCCCCGCGCGGGAACAGATACGCAGTATTTT.

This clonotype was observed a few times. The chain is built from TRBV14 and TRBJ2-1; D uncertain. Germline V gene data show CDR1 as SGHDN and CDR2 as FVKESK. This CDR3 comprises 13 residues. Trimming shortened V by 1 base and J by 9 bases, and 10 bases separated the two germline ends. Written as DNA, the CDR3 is TGTGCCAGCAGCCAAGTTAGTATCAGTGAGCAGTTCTTC. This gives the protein CASSQVSISEQFF.

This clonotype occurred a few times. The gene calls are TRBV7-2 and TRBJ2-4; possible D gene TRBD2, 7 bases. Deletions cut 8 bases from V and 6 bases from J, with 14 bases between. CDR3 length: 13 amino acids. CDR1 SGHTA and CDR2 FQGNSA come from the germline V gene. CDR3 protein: CASGLGGGNIQYF. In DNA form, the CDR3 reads TGTGCCAGCGGATTAGGGGGGGGAAACATTCAGTACTTC.

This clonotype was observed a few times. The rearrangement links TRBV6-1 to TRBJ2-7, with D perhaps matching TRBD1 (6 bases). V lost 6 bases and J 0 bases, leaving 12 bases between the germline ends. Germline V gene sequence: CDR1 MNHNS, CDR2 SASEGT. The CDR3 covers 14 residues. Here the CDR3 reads CASRDSLSSYEQYF. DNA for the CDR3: TGTGCCAGCAGGGACAGCCTGAGCTCCTACGAGCAGTACTTC.

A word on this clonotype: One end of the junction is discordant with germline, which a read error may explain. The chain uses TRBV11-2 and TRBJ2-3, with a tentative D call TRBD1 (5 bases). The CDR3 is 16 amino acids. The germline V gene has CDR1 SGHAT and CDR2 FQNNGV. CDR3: CASILAQGLGHIAQYF. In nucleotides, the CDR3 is TGTGCCAGCATCTTAGCCCAGGGCCTCGGGCATATTGCGCAGTATTTT.